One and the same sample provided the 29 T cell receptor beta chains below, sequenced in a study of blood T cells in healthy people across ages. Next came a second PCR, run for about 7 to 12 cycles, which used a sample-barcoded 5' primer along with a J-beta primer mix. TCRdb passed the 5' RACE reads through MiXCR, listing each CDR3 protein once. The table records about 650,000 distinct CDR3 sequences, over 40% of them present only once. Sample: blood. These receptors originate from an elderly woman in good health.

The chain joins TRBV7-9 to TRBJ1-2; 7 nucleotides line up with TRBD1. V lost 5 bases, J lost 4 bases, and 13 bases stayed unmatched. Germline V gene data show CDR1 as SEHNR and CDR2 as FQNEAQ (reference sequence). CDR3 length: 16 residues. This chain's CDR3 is CASSRFGTVNPYGYTF. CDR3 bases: TGTGCCAGCAGCCGTTTCGGGACAGTCAATCCCTATGGCTACACCTTC.

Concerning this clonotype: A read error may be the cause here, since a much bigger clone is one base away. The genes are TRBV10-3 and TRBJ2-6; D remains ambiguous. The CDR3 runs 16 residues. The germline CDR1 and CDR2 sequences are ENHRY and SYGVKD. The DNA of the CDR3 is TGTGCCACCAGTGAGTCTGCCAGCTCTGGGGCCAACGTCCTGACTTTC. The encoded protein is CATSESASSGANVLTF.

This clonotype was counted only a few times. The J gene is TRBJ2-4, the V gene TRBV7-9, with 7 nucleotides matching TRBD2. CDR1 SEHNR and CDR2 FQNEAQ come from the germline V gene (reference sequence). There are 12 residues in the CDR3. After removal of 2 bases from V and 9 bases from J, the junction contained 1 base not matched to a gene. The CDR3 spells CASSLIAGIQYF. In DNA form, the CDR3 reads TGTGCCAGCAGCTTAATAGCGGGCATTCAGTACTTC.

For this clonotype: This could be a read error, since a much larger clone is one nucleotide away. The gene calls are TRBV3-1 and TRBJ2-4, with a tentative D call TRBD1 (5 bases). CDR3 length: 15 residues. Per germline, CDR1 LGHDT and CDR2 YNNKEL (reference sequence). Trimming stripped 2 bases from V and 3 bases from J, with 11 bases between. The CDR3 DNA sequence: TGTGCCAGCAGCCAAAAGCAGGGTCTCAAAAACATTCAGTACTTC. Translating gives CASSQKQGLKNIQYF.

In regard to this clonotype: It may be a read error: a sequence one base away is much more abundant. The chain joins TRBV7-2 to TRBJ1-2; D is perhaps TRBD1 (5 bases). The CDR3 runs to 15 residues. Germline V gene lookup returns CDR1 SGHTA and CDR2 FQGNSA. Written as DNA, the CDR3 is TGTGCCAGCAGCTTAGGGGGCAGGACTAACTATAGCTACACCTTC. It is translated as CASSLGGRTNYSYTF.

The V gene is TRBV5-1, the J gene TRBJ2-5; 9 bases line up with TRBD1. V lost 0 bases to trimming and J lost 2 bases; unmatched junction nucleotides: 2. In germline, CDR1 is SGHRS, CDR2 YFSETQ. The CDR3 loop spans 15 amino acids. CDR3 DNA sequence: TGCGCCAGCAGCTTGGGGGACAGGGAACAAGAGACCCAGTACTTC. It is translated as CASSLGDREQETQYF.

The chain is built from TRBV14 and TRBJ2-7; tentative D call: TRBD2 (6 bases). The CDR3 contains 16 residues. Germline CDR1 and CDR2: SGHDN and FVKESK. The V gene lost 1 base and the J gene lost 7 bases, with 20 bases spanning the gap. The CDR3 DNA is TGTGCCAGCAGCCAAGTCGCGGGGAGCTCCTACAATGAGCAGTACTTC. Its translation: CASSQVAGSSYNEQYF.

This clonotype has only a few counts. The CDR3: CASSTQGEKLFF. As DNA, the CDR3 is TGTGCCAGCAGTACTCAGGGGGAAAAACTGTTTTTT. V is TRBV7-9 and J is TRBJ1-4, with D perhaps matching TRBD1 (6 bases). V lost 6 bases, J lost 8 bases, and 10 bases lay in between. The germline V gene encodes CDR1 SEHNR and CDR2 FQNEAQ (reference sequence). The CDR3 contains 12 residues.

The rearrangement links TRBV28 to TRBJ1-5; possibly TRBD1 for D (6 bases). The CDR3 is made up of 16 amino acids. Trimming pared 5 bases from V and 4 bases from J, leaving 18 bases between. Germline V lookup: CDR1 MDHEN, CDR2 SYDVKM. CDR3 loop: CASSLARGRINQPQHF. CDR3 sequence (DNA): TGTGCCAGCAGTCTCGCCAGGGGTAGAATAAATCAGCCCCAGCATTTT.

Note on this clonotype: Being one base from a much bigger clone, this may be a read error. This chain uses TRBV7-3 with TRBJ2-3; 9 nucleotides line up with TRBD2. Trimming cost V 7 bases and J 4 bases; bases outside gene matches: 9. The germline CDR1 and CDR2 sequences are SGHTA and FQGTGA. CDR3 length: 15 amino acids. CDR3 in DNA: TGTGCCAGCAACTTGGCGGGAGGGTATTCAGATACGCAGTATTTT. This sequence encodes CASNLAGGYSDTQYF.

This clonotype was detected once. The CDR3 is CASSLDSTAGSYNEQFF. Written as DNA, the CDR3 is TGCGCCAGCAGCTTGGATTCCACGGCGGGCTCCTACAATGAGCAGTTCTTC. V and J are TRBV5-1 and TRBJ2-1; D possibly corresponds to TRBD2 (5 bases). CDR1 and CDR2 from the germline V gene are SGHRS and YFSETQ. The V and J ends lost 0 bases and 0 bases respectively, with 13 bases between them. This CDR3 spans 17 amino acids.

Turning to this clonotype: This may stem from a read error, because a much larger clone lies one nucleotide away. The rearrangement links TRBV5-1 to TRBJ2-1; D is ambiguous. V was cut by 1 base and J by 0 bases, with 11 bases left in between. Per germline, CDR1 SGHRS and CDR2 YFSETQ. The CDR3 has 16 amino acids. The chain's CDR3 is CASSLSDSGSYNEQFF. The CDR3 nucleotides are TGCGCCAGCAGCTTGAGTGATTCGGGCTCCTACAATGAGCAGTTCTTC.

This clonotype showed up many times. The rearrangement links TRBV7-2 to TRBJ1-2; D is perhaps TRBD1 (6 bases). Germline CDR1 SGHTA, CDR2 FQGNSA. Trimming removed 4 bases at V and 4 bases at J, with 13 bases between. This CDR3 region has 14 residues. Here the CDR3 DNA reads TGTGCCAGCAGCTCCGGGGGCCACGGCTATGGCTACACCTTC. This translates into CASSSGGHGYGYTF.

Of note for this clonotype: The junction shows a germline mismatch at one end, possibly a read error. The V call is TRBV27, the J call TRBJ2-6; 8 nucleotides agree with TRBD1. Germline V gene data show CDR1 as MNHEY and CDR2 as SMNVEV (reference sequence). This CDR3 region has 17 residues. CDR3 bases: TGTGCCAGCAGTTCCCTCAGGGGGCGTCGTGGGGCCAACGCCCTGACTTTC. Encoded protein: CASSSLRGRRGANALTF.

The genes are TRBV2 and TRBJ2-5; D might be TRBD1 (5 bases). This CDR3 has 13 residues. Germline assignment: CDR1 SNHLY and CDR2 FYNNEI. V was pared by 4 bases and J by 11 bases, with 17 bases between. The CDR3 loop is CASSARPGNEQYF. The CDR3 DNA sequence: TGTGCCAGCAGTGCGCGACCAGGGAATGAGCAGTACTTC.

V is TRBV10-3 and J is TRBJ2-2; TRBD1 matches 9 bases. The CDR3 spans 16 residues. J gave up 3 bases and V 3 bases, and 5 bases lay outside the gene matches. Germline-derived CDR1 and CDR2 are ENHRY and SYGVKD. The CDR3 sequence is CAISDGQGRYTGELFF. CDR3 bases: TGTGCCATCAGTGACGGACAGGGGAGATACACCGGGGAGCTGTTTTTT.

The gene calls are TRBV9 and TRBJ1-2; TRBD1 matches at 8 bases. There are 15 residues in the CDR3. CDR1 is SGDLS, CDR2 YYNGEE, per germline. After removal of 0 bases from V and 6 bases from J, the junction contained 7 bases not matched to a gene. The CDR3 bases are TGTGCCAGCAGCGTAGGACGGGACAGGTCTGATGGCTACACCTTC. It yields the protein CASSVGRDRSDGYTF.

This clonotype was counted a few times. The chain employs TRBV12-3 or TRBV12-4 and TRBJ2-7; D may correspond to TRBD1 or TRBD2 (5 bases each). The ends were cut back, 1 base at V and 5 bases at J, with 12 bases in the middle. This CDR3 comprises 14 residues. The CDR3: CASSLVAGTNEQYF. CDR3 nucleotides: TGTGCCAGCAGTTTAGTGGCAGGGACGAACGAGCAGTACTTC.

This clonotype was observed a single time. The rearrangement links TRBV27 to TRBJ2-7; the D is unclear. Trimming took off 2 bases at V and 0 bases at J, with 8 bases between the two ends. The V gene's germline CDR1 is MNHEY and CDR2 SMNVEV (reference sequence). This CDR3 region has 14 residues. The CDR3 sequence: CASSLDPFSYEQYF. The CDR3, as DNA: TGTGCCAGCAGTTTAGATCCCTTCTCCTACGAGCAGTACTTC.

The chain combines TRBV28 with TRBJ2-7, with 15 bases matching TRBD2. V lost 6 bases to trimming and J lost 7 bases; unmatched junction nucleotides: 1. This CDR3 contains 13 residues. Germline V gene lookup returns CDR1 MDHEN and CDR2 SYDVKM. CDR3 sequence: CASRGTSGGEQYF. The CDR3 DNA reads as TGTGCCAGCAGGGGGACTAGCGGGGGGGAGCAGTACTTC.

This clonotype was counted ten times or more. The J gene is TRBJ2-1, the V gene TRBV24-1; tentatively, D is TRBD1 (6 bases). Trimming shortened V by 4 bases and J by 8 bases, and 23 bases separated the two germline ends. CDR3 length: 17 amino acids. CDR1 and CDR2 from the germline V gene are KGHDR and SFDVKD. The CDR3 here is CATSDLHRASNSDEQFF. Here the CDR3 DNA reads TGTGCCACCAGTGACCTCCACAGGGCGAGTAATTCCGATGAGCAGTTCTTC.

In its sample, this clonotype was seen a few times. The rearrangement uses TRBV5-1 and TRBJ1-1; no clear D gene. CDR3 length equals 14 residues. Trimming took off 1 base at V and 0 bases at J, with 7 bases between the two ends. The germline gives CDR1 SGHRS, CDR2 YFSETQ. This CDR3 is CASSLSALNTEAFF. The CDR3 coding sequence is TGCGCCAGCAGCTTGTCGGCGTTGAACACTGAAGCTTTCTTT.

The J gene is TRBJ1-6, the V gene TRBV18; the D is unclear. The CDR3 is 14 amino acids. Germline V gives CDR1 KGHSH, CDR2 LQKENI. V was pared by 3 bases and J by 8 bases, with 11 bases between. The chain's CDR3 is CASSPRGDDSPLHF. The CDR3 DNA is TGTGCCAGCTCACCGAGAGGTGACGATTCACCCCTCCACTTT.

CDR3 in amino acids: CSVVGPGNEQFF. CDR3 coding DNA: TGCAGCGTTGTGGGGCCAGGCAATGAGCAGTTCTTC. This sequence joins TRBV29-1 and TRBJ2-1; maybe TRBD1 (5 bases). Germline V gives CDR1 SQVTM, CDR2 ANQGSEA. V was clipped by 4 bases and J by 6 bases, with 10 bases between them. The CDR3 length is 12 residues.

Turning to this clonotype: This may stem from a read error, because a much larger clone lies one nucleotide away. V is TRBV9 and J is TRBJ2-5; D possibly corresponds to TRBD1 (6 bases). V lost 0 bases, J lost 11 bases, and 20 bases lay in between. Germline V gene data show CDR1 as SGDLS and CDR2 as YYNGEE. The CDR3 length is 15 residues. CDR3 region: CASSVGLTGILKQYF. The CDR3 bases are TGTGCCAGCAGCGTAGGCCTCACAGGGATTCTCAAGCAGTACTTC.

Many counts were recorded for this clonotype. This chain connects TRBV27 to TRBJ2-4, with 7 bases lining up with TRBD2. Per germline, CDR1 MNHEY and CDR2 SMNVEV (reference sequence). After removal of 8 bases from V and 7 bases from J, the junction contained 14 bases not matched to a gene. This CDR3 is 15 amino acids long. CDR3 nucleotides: TGTGCCAGCCGTAAGATGGGCGGGAGTACGAACATTCAGTACTTC. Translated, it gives CASRKMGGSTNIQYF.

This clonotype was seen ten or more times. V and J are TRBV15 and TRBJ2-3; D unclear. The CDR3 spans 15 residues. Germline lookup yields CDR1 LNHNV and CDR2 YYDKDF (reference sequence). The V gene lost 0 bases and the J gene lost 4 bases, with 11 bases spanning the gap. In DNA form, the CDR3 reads TGTGCCACCAGCAGAGAACGACGTTCGGCAGATACGCAGTATTTT. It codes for CATSRERRSADTQYF. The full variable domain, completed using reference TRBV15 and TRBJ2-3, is DAMVIQNPRYQVTQFGKPVTLSCSQTLNHNVMYWYQQKSSQAPKLLFHYYDKDFNNEADTPDNFQSRRPNTSFCFLDIRSPGLGDTAMYLCATSRERRSADTQYFGPGTRLTVL.

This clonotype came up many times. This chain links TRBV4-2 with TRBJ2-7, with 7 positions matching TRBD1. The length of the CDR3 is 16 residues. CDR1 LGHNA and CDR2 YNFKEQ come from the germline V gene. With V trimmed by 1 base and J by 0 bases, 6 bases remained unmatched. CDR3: CASSQGQGPSSYEQYF. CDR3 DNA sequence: TGTGCCAGCAGCCAAGGACAGGGCCCTAGCTCCTACGAGCAGTACTTC.

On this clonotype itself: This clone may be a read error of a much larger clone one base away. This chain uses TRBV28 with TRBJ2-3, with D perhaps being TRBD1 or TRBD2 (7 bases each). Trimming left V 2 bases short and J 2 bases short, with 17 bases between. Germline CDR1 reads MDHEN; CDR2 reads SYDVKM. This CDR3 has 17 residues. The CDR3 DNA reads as TGTGCCAGCAGTTTACCCGGCGGGGGACAGCTCACAGATACGCAGTATTTT. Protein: CASSLPGGGQLTDTQYF.